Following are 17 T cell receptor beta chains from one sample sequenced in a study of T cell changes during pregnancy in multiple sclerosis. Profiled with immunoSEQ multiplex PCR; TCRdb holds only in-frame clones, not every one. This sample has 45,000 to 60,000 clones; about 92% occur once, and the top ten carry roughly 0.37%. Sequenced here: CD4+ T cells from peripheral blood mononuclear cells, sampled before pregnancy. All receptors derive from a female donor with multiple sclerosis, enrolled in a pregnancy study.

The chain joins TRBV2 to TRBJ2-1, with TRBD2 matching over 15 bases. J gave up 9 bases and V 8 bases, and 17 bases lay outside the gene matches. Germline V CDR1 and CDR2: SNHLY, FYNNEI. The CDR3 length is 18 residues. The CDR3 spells CASSRRTSGRAGVGEQFF. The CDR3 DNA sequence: TGTGCCAGCTCTCGCCGGACTAGCGGGAGGGCAGGGGTCGGTGAGCAGTTCTTC. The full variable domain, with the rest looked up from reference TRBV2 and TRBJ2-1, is EPEVTQTPSHQVTQMGQEVILRCVPISNHLYFYWYRQILGQKVEFLVSFYNNEISEKSEIFDDQFSVERPDGSNFTLKIRSTKLEDSAMYFCASSRRTSGRAGVGEQFFGPGTRLTVL.

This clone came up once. The CDR3 protein is CASGGASYYGYTF. DNA for the CDR3: TGTGCCAGTGGCGGGGCTTCTTACTATGGCTACACCTTC. The chain recombines TRBV19 with TRBJ1-2; D might be TRBD1 (5 bases). Trimming removed 8 bases at V and 3 bases at J, with 13 bases between. The CDR3 length is 13 residues. Germline values: CDR1 LNHDA, CDR2 SQIVND (reference sequence).

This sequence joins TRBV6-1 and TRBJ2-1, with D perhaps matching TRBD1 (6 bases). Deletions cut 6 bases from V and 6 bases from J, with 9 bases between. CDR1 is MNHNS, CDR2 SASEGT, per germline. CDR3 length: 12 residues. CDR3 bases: TGTGCCAGCAGGGACAGTATCAATGAGCAGTTCTTC. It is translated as CASRDSINEQFF.

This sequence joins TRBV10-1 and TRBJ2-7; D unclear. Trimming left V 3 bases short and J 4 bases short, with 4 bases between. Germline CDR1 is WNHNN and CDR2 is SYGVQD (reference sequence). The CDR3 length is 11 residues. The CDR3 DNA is TGCGCCAGCAGTGACCATTACGAGCAGTACTTC. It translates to CASSDHYEQYF.

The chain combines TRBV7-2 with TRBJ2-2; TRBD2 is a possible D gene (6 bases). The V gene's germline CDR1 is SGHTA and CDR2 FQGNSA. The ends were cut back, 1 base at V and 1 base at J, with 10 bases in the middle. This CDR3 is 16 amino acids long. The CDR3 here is CASSLDAGWNTGELFF. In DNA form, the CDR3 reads TGTGCCAGCAGCTTAGATGCGGGGTGGAACACCGGGGAGCTGTTTTTT.

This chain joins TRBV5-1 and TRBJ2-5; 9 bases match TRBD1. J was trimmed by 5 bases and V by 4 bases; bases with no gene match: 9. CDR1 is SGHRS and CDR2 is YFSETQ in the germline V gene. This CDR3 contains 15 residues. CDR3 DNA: TGCGCCAGCAGCGGAACCGGGACAGGGAAGGAGACCCAGTACTTC. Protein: CASSGTGTGKETQYF. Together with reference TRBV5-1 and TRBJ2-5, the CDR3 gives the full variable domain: KAGVTQTPRYLIKTRGQQVTLSCSPISGHRSVSWYQQTPGQGLQFLFEYFSETQRNKGNFPGRFSGRQFSNSRSEMNVSTLELGDSALYLCASSGTGTGKETQYFGPGTRLLVL.

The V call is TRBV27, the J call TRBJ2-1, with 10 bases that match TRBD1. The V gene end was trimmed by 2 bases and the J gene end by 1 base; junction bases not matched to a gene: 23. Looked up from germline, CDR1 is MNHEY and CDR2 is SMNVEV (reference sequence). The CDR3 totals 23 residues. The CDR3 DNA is TGTGCCAGCAGTTTACCCCCGACTCGACAGGGGGCTGTGTGGGATCGTTCCTACAATGAGCAGTTCTTC. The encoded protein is CASSLPPTRQGAVWDRSYNEQFF.

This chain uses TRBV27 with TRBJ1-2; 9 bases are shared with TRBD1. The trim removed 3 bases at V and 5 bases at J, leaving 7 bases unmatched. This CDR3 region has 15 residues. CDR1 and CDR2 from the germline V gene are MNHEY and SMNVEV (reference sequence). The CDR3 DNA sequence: TGTGCCAGCAGTTTCGTCACAGGGGGCGGTTATGGCTACACCTTC. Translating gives CASSFVTGGGYGYTF.

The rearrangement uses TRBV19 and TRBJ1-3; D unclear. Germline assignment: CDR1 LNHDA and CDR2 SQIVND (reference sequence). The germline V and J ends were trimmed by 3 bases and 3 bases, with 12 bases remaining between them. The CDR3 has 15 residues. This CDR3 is CASSMRTSYGNTIYF. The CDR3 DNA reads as TGTGCCAGTAGTATGAGAACGTCCTATGGAAACACCATATATTTT.

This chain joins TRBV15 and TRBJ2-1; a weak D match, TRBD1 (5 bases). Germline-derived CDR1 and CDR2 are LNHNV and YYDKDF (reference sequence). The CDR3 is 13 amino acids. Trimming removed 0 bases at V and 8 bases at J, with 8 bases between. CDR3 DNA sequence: TGTGCCACCAGCAGAGATTTAGGGGATGAGCAGTTCTTC. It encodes CATSRDLGDEQFF.

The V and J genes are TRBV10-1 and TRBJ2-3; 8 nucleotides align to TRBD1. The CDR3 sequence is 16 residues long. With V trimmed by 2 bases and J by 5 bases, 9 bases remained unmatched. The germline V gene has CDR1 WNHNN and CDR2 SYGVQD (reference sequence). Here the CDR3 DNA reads TGCGCCAGCAGTGAGAGACAGGGGTTCCTCCGAGATACGCAGTATTTT. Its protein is CASSERQGFLRDTQYF.

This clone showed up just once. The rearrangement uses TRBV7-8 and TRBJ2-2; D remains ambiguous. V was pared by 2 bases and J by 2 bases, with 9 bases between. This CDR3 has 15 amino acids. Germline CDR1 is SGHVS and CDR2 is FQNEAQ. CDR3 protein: CASSLRRFNTGELFF. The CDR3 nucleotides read TGTGCCAGCAGCTTACGGCGGTTTAACACCGGGGAGCTGTTTTTT.

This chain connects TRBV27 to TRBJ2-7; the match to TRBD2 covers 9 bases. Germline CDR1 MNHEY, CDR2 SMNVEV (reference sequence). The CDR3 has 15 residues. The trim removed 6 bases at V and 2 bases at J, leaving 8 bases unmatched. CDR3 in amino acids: CASRGGGRVTYEQYF. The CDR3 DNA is TGTGCCAGCAGGGGTGGCGGGAGGGTAACCTACGAGCAGTACTTC.

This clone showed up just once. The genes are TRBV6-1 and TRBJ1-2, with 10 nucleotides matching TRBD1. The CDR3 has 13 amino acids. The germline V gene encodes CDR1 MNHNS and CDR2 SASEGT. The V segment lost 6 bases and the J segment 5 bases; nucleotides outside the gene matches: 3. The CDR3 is CASRPDRGYGYTF. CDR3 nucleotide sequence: TGTGCCAGCAGGCCGGACAGGGGGTATGGCTACACCTTC.

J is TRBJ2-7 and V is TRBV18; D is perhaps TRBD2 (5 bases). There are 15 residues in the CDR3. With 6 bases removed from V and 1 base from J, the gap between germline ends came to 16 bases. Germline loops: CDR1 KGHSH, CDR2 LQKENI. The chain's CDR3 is CASSQAESPSYEQYF. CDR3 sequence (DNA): TGTGCCAGCTCTCAAGCGGAGTCCCCTTCCTACGAGCAGTACTTC.

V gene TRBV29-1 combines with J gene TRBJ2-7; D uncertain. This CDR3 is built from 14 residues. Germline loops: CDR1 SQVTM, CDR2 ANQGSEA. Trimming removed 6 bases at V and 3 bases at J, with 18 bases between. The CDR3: CSVADGVLIYEQYF. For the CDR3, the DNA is TGCAGCGTCGCCGACGGAGTGCTTATCTACGAGCAGTACTTC.

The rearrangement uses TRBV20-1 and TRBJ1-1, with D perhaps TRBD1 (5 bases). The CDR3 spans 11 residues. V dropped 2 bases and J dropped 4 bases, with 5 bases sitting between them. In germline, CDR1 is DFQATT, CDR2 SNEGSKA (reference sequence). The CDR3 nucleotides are TGCAGTGCTAGACAGGGCACTGAAGCTTTCTTT. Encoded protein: CSARQGTEAFF.